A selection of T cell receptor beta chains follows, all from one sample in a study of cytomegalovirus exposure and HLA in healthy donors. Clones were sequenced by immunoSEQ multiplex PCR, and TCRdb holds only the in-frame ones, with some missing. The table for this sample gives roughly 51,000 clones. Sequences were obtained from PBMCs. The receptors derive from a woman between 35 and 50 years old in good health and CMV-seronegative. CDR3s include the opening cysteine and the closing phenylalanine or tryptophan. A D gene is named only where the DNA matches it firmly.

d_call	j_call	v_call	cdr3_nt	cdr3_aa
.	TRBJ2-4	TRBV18	TGTGCCAGCTCAGCAATGGCAGGGAAGTCCGACATTCAGTACTTC	CASSAMAGKSDIQYF
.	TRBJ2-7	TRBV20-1	TGCAGTGCCGGTACCGTGTACGAGCAGTACTTC	CSAGTVYEQYF
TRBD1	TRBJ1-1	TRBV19	TGTGCCAGTAGGAACAGGGGCTCTGAAGCTTTCTTT	CASRNRGSEAFF
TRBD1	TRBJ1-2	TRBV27	TGTGCCAGCAGTACCACGGACAGGGAACGTCGTGGCTACACCTTC	CASSTTDRERRGYTF
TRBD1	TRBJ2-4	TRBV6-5	TGTGCCAGCAGTTCCTCTCCGACAGGGTTGGACATTCAGTACTTC	CASSSSPTGLDIQYF
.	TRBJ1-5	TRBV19	TGTGCCAGTAGTATAGATGAGGTCTCCAGGGGAAATCAGCCCCAGCATTTT	CASSIDEVSRGNQPQHF
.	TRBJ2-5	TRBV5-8	TGTGCCAGCAGCTCACTAGCTTTAGTGGAGACCCAGTACTTC	CASSSLALVETQYF
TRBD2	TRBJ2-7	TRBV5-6	TGTGCCAGCAGCTTGAAGTCGGGACTAGCAGACGAGCAGTACTTC	CASSLKSGLADEQYF
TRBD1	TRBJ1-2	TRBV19	TGTGCCAGTAGTAACAGGGGACTTAACTATGGCTACACCTTC	CASSNRGLNYGYTF
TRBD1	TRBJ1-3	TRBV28	TGTGCCAGCAGCCTCACAGGGGACTCTGGAAACACCATATATTTT	CASSLTGDSGNTIYF
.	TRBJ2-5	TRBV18	TGTGCCAGCTCACCACAGGGCGGGGAGACCCAGTACTTC	CASSPQGGETQYF
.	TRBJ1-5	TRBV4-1	TGCGCCAGCAGCCAAGAATCGGATCAGCCCCAGCATTTT	CASSQESDQPQHF
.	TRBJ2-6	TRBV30	TGTGCCTGGAATCTCGGGAGCTCTGGGGCCAACGTCCTGACTTTC	CAWNLGSSGANVLTF
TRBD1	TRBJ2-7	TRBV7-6	TGTGCCAGCAGACCCGGGACAGGGGGCTACTACGAGCAGTACTTC	CASRPGTGGYYEQYF
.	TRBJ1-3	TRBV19	TGTGCCAGTACCAGGGTGGACTCTGGAAACACCATATATTTT	CASTRVDSGNTIYF
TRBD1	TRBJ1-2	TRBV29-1	TGCAGCACTCGGACAGGGGACTATGGCTACACCTTC	CSTRTGDYGYTF
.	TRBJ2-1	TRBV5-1	TGCGCCAGCAGCCCACTAAATAGCCCCACGAATGAGCAGTTCTTC	CASSPLNSPTNEQFF
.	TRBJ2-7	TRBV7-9	TGTGCCAGCAGCTTGACGGGAGTCCCATCGGACGAGCAGTACTTC	CASSLTGVPSDEQYF
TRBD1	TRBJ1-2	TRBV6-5	TGTGCCAGCAGTTCCTGGGACAGGGGCTCTGGCTACACCTTC	CASSSWDRGSGYTF
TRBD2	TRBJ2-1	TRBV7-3	TGTGCCAGCAGCGTGTGGACTAGCGGGGGGGCCAGCAATGAGCAGTTCTTC	CASSVWTSGGASNEQFF
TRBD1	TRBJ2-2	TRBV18	TGTGCCAGCTCATTGGGGACAGGGGACACCGGGGAGCTGTTTTTT	CASSLGTGDTGELFF
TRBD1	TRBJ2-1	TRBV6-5	TGTGCCAGCAGTTACTTCGGGACAGGGGGCAATGAGCAGTTCTTC	CASSYFGTGGNEQFF
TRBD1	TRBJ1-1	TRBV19	TGTGCCAGTAGTCCCCTGACAGGGACGAACACTGAAGCTTTCTTT	CASSPLTGTNTEAFF
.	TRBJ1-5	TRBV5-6	TGTGCCAGCAGCTTTGGGAGGCGGGATCAGCCCCAGCATTTT	CASSFGRRDQPQHF
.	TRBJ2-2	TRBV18	TGTGCCAGCTCTGAAGTTATGCTAGGAGAAGTCGACACCGGGGAGCTGGTTTTT	CASSEVMLGEVDTGELVF
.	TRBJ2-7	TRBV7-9	TGTGCCAGCAGCGCCCCGAGCGCGAGGGACAAGGACTTC	CASSAPSARDKDF
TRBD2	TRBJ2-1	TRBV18	TGTGCCAGCTCCGCGTCTAGTAGCGGGTCGTCCGACAATGAGCAGTTCTTC	CASSASSSGSSDNEQFF
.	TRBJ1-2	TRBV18	TGTGCCAGCTCACCAGCAGGGGTTAACTATGGCTACACCTTC	CASSPAGVNYGYTF
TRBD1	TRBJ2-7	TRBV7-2	TGCGCCAGCAGCTTAGTCGGGGACAGGGGCGAGCAGTACTTC	CASSLVGDRGEQYF
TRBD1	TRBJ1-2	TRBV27	TGTGCCAGCAGACTCCGGGGACAGGGGACCTCGGGGTATGGCTACACCTTC	CASRLRGQGTSGYGYTF
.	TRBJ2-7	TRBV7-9	TGTGCCAGCAGCTCCTCTTTAGAGCAGTACTTC	CASSSSLEQYF
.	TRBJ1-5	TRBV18	TGTGCCAGCTCACCCCACACAGATCAGCCCCAGCATTTT	CASSPHTDQPQHF
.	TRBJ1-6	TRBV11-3	TGTGCCAGCAGCTCAGGCCTCAATAATTCACCCCTCCACTTT	CASSSGLNNSPLHF
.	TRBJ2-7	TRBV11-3	TGTGCCAGCAGCGCAAGCGCCTACGAGCAGTACTTC	CASSASAYEQYF
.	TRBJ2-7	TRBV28	TGTGCCAGCACCCCCCATGGGGCACCCTACGAGCAGTACTTC	CASTPHGAPYEQYF
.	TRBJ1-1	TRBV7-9	TGTGCCAGCAGCACACAGGTGAACACTGAAGCTTTCTTT	CASSTQVNTEAFF
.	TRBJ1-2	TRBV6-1	TGTGCCAGCCAGGGAGGGTTTGGCTACACCTTC	CASQGGFGYTF
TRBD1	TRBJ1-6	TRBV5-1	TGCGCCAGCAGCTTGGGACAGGGAGGTTCCTATAATTCACCCCTCCACTTT	CASSLGQGGSYNSPLHF
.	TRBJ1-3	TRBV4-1	TGCGCCAGCAGCCAAGATCTCGGCAGGGTCCGCTCTGGAAACACCATATATTTT	CASSQDLGRVRSGNTIYF
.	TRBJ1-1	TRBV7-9	TGTGCCAGCAGCTCGCCTAAGATGAACACTGAAGCTTTCTTT	CASSSPKMNTEAFF
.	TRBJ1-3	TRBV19	TGTGCCAGTAGACCCGAGGGCGGCGTGTTCAACACCATATATTTT	CASRPEGGVFNTIYF
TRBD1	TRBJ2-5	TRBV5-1	TGCGCCAGCAGCTTCGGACAGGGATACCAAGAGACCCAGTACTTC	CASSFGQGYQETQYF
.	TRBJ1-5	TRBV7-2	TGTGCCAGCAGCTTAGTAAGCAATCAGCCCCAGCATTTT	CASSLVSNQPQHF
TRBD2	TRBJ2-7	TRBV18	TGTGCCAGCTCGCCCGGGACTACTTCCTACGAGCAGTACTTC	CASSPGTTSYEQYF
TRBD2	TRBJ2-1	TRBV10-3	TGTGCCATCAGTGAATCCAGCGGGAGTGGGCATGAGCAGTTCTTC	CAISESSGSGHEQFF
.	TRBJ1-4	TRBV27	TGTGCCAGCAGTTTCGGGACTACTAATGAAAAACTGTTTTTT	CASSFGTTNEKLFF
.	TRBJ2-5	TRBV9	TGTGCCAGCAGCGTAGGCCTAGCGAAAGAGACCCAGTACTTC	CASSVGLAKETQYF
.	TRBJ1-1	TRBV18	TGTGCCAGCTCATCGCAAGACAGAGACACTGAAGCTTTCTTT	CASSSQDRDTEAFF
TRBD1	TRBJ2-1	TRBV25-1	TGTGCCAGCAGTGAACCCATGAAAGGGGGCCTTGAGCAGTTCTTC	CASSEPMKGGLEQFF
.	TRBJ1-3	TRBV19	TGTGCCAGTCGGAGTGGAAACACCATATATTTT	CASRSGNTIYF
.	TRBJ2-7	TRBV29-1	TGCAGCGTTGTAGGTAGGAGCTACGAGCAGTACTTC	CSVVGRSYEQYF
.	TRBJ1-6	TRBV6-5	TGTGCCAGCAACTCAGGTGACCATTCACCCCTCCACTTT	CASNSGDHSPLHF
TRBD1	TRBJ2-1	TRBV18	TGTGCCAGCGCTCCAGGACAGGGGGTTGCCTACAATGAGCAGTTCTTC	CASAPGQGVAYNEQFF
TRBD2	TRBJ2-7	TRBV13	TGTGCCAGCAGCCCCCGGGACTACTCCTACGAGCAGTACTTC	CASSPRDYSYEQYF
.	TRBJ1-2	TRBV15	TGTGCCACCAGCAGAGAAGATGGACAGAGCTATGGCTACACCTTC	CATSREDGQSYGYTF
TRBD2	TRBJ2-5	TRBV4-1	TGCGCCAGCAGCCGAACCGGGACTAGCGGCCAAGAGACCCAGTACTTC	CASSRTGTSGQETQYF
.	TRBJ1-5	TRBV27	TGTGCCAGCAGGGTATCGAGAGTTGAGAGCAATCAGCCCCAGCATTTT	CASRVSRVESNQPQHF
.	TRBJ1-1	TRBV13	TGTGCCAGCAGCACTAGTCCTGGGGGAGGCACTGAAGCTTTCTTT	CASSTSPGGGTEAFF
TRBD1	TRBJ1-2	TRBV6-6	TGTGCCAGCACCCACAGGGGATCGACTTATGGCTACACCTTC	CASTHRGSTYGYTF